This TCR beta chain was sequenced for a study of CD4 and CD8 cells across lung adenocarcinoma regions. The CDR3 covers 13 residues. V was shortened by 1 base and J by 5 bases, with 7 bases between the two germline ends. Germline V lookup: CDR1 MNHNS, CDR2 SASEGT. Donors had localized lung adenocarcinoma, a non-small cell lung cancer. This clonotype appeared a few times. TCRdb redid the calling of the PCR reads with MiXCR, one entry per CDR3 protein. The sample includes roughly 25,000 distinct CDR3 sequences, around 56% of them seen just once. The gene calls are TRBV6-1 and TRBJ2-3, with no clear D. This receptor was identified in a male donor with lung adenocarcinoma. The CD4 and CD8 labels of this study may be unreliable. Specimen: CD8+ T cells from the center of a lung tumor. CDR3 loop: CASSEGLRDTQYF. CDR3 nucleotides: TGTGCCAGCAGTGAAGGGCTGAGAGATACGCAGTATTTT.